The present T cell receptor beta chain was sequenced within a study of regulatory T cells in long-lasting Graves disease. The CDR3 runs to 12 residues. Trimming took off 3 bases at V and 4 bases at J, with 6 bases between the two ends. From germline, CDR1 is SEHNR and CDR2 FQNEAQ (reference sequence). iRepertoire HTBI primers and Arm-PCR of CDR3 regions built TCR beta libraries. TCRdb called the multiplex PCR reads again in MiXCR, with one record for every CDR3 protein. The sample has approximately 290,000 distinct CDR3 sequences; roughly a fifth are singletons. Stated time point: persistent/refractory GD, antithyroid drugs over 5 years with positive TRAb. From RNA extracted from PBMCs, the TCR library was made.

The TCR was taken from a female donor with Graves disease. V and J are TRBV7-9 and TRBJ2-5, with D perhaps TRBD1 or TRBD2 (5 bases each). This sample comprised peripheral blood mononuclear cells (PBMCs), obtained when the disease was refractory, from a patient treated with antithyroid drugs. The CDR3: CASSFGTETQYF. The CDR3 DNA is TGTGCCAGCAGCTTCGGGACAGAGACCCAGTACTTC.